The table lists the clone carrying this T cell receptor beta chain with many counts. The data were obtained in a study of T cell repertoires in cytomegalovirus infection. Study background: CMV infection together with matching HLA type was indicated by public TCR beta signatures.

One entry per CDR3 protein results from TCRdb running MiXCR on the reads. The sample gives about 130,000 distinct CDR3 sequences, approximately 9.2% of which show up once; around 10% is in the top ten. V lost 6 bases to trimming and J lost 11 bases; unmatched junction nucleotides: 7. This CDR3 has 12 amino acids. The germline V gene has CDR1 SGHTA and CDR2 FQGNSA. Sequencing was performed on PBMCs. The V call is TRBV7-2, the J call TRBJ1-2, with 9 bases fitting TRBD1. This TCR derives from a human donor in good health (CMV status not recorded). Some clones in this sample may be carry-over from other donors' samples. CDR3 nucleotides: TGTGCCAGCAGGACAGGGGGGGAGCAGTACACCTTC. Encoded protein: CASRTGGEQYTF.